The 21 T cell receptor beta chains presented below share a single source sample, sequenced in a study of CD8+ T cells in alopecia areata. The sequencing template was cDNA reverse transcribed from extracted RNA. TCRdb keeps only in-frame clones here, not all; method: immunoSEQ multiplex PCR. The sample holds some 130,000 clones; more than 45% are singletons and the top ten take roughly 0.45%. Sample treatment: oral pan-JAK inhibitor, 5-10 mg twice daily. Sequenced here: CD4+ T cells sorted from blood, sampled at week 4, from a patient treated with tofacitinib. The receptors derive from a human donor with alopecia areata.

The sample holds a few counts of this clone. The genes are TRBV30 and TRBJ1-2; 9 positions match TRBD1. CDR3 length equals 16 residues. Looked up from germline, CDR1 is GTSNPN and CDR2 is SVGIG (reference sequence). J was trimmed by 8 bases and V by 8 bases; bases with no gene match: 21. CDR3: CALYRDRVILGAGYTF. CDR3 DNA: TGTGCCCTCTACCGGGACAGGGTGATCTTGGGGGCGGGCTACACCTTC.

This clone was counted between two and nine times. J is TRBJ2-3 and V is TRBV7-3; TRBD1 is a possible D gene (5 bases). Trimming removed 1 base from V and 7 bases from J, with 15 bases in between. The V gene's germline CDR1 is SGHTA and CDR2 FQGTGA. This CDR3 contains 15 residues. CDR3 protein: CASSLSPDSRYTQYF. The CDR3 DNA is TGTGCCAGCAGCTTAAGTCCCGACAGCAGGTATACGCAGTATTTT.

The V and J genes are TRBV4-1 and TRBJ2-2; possible D gene TRBD1, 5 bases. CDR1 and CDR2 from the germline V gene are MGHRA and YSYEKL. Deletions cut 2 bases from V and 4 bases from J, with 8 bases between. The CDR3 consists of 14 residues. CDR3 in amino acids: CASSQSRATGELFF. The CDR3 coding sequence is TGCGCCAGCAGCCAATCCAGGGCCACCGGGGAGCTGTTTTTT.

This chain links TRBV30 with TRBJ2-5; perhaps TRBD1 as D (5 bases). The CDR3 consists of 13 residues. The V end lost 2 bases, the J end lost 5 bases, and 12 bases lay between the germline ends. Germline V CDR1 and CDR2: GTSNPN, SVGIG (reference sequence). The CDR3 DNA follows: TGTGCCTGGAGTCGGCAGGGCTTGGAGACCCAGTACTTC. Its protein product is CAWSRQGLETQYF. Together with reference TRBV30 and TRBJ2-5, the CDR3 gives the full variable domain: SQTIHQWPATLVQPVGSPLSLECTVEGTSNPNLYWYRQAAGRGLQLLFYSVGIGQISSEVPQNLSASRPQDRQFILSSKKLLLSDSGFYLCAWSRQGLETQYFGPGTRLLVL.

The J gene is TRBJ1-1, the V gene TRBV5-1; 7 bases agree with TRBD1. V lost 5 bases to trimming and J lost 0 bases; unmatched junction nucleotides: 1. Germline loops: CDR1 SGHRS, CDR2 YFSETQ. The CDR3 is 13 amino acids. The CDR3 coding sequence is TGCGCCAGCAGTGGACAGGTGAACACTGAAGCTTTCTTT. Amino acids: CASSGQVNTEAFF. The complete variable domain, with remaining parts taken from reference TRBV5-1 and TRBJ1-1, reads KAGVTQTPRYLIKTRGQQVTLSCSPISGHRSVSWYQQTPGQGLQFLFEYFSETQRNKGNFPGRFSGRQFSNSRSEMNVSTLELGDSALYLCASSGQVNTEAFFGQGTRLTVV.

The chain couples TRBV30 to TRBJ2-3; a weak D match, TRBD2 (5 bases). Germline CDR1 reads GTSNPN; CDR2 reads SVGIG (reference sequence). The CDR3 is 13 amino acids. Trimming pared 3 bases from V and 1 base from J, leaving 8 bases between. The CDR3 reads CAWRYGGTDTQYF. The CDR3 bases are TGTGCCTGGAGGTACGGGGGCACAGATACGCAGTATTTT.

The genes are TRBV5-1 and TRBJ1-1; D is perhaps TRBD1 (5 bases). V was pared by 4 bases and J by 6 bases, with 19 bases between. CDR3 length: 15 amino acids. Germline-derived CDR1 and CDR2 are SGHRS and YFSETQ. The DNA for the CDR3 is TGCGCCAGCAGCAGCGAAGGGAGGGGAAGCGCTGAAGCTTTCTTT. It yields the protein CASSSEGRGSAEAFF.

This chain joins TRBV6-6 and TRBJ1-3, with D possibly being TRBD1 (5 bases). V dropped 8 bases and J dropped 2 bases, with 13 bases sitting between them. Germline V gene data show CDR1 as MNHNY and CDR2 as SVGAGI (reference sequence). The CDR3 sequence is 14 residues long. CDR3 region: CASGGRSTGNTIYF. CDR3 DNA: TGTGCCAGCGGGGGTCGTTCTACTGGAAACACCATATATTTT.

This chain connects TRBV7-2 to TRBJ2-1; 7 bases match TRBD1. V trimming: 5 bases; J trimming: 5 bases; junction bases outside the gene matches: 12. Germline V lookup: CDR1 SGHTA, CDR2 FQGNSA. This CDR3 comprises 16 residues. The CDR3 bases are TGTGCCAGCAGCCAATACACAGGGGTGGGAAACAATGAGCAGTTCTTC. The encoded protein is CASSQYTGVGNNEQFF. Supplemented by reference TRBV7-2 and TRBJ2-1, the full variable domain reads GAGVSQSPSNKVTEKGKDVELRCDPISGHTALYWYRQSLGQGLEFLIYFQGNSAPDKSGLPSDRFSAERTGGSVSTLTIQRTQQEDSAVYLCASSQYTGVGNNEQFFGPGTRLTVL.

The chain recombines TRBV6-6 with TRBJ2-3, with D tentatively TRBD2 (5 bases). This CDR3 has 13 amino acids. CDR1 MNHNY and CDR2 SVGAGI come from the germline V gene (reference sequence). Trimming removed 2 bases from V and 6 bases from J, with 9 bases in between. The CDR3 is CASSYITGDTQYF. The CDR3 DNA reads TGTGCCAGCAGTTACATAACGGGGGATACGCAGTATTTT.

V gene TRBV14 combines with J gene TRBJ1-5; D gene ambiguous. The germline V and J ends were trimmed by 0 bases and 3 bases, with 0 bases remaining between them. The CDR3 is 12 residues long. In germline, CDR1 is SGHDN, CDR2 FVKESK. CDR3 loop: CASSQDNQPQHF. DNA for the CDR3: TGTGCCAGCAGCCAAGACAATCAGCCCCAGCATTTT.

The chain combines TRBV4-1 with TRBJ2-7, with D possibly TRBD2 on 5 matching bases. CDR1 is MGHRA and CDR2 is YSYEKL in the germline V gene. CDR3 length: 14 residues. The V gene lost 1 base and the J gene lost 3 bases, with 10 bases spanning the gap. CDR3 sequence reads: CASSQAGVDYEQYF. The CDR3 DNA follows: TGCGCCAGCAGCCAAGCCGGGGTCGACTACGAGCAGTACTTC.

The chain has TRBV10-3 and TRBJ2-5; 13 nucleotides line up with TRBD2. This CDR3 region has 15 residues. The J segment lost 5 bases and the V segment lost 2 bases, leaving 2 bases of the junction unmatched. Germline lookup yields CDR1 ENHRY and CDR2 SYGVKD. The CDR3 loop reads CAISEGTSGKETQYF. CDR3 bases: TGTGCCATCAGTGAGGGGACTAGCGGGAAGGAGACCCAGTACTTC.

The V call is TRBV5-1, the J call TRBJ1-5, with D tentatively TRBD1 (6 bases). Germline V gives CDR1 SGHRS, CDR2 YFSETQ. The CDR3 consists of 15 residues. V gave up 0 bases and J gave up 2 bases, with 9 bases separating them. The CDR3, as DNA: TGCGCCAGCAGCTTGGTATCAGGGGGCAATCAGCCCCAGCATTTT. Encoded protein: CASSLVSGGNQPQHF.

This rearrangement joins TRBV5-1 to TRBJ1-1; TRBD1 matches at 9 bases. V was pared by 6 bases and J by 1 base, with 7 bases of the junction left unmatched. This CDR3 contains 15 residues. CDR1 is SGHRS, CDR2 YFSETQ, per germline. The CDR3 spells CASTDRGGPNTEAFF. CDR3 nucleotide sequence: TGCGCCAGCACCGACAGGGGGGGACCGAACACTGAAGCTTTCTTT.

V usage is TRBV30 and J usage is TRBJ2-1; 7 nucleotides match TRBD2. The CDR3 is 13 amino acids. J lost 8 bases, V lost 1 base, and 5 bases had no gene match. The germline V gene has CDR1 GTSNPN and CDR2 SVGIG (reference sequence). For the CDR3, the DNA is TGTGCCTGGAGTGGCGGGACTACCCATGAGCAGTTCTTC. Translating it yields CAWSGGTTHEQFF. The full variable domain, with the rest looked up from reference TRBV30 and TRBJ2-1, is SQTIHQWPATLVQPVGSPLSLECTVEGTSNPNLYWYRQAAGRGLQLLFYSVGIGQISSEVPQNLSASRPQDRQFILSSKKLLLSDSGFYLCAWSGGTTHEQFFGPGTRLTVL.

This clone turned up a few times. The chain recombines TRBV25-1 with TRBJ2-1; 9 bases fit TRBD2. This CDR3 is built from 15 residues. CDR1 is MGHDK and CDR2 is SYGVNS in the germline V gene. The J segment lost 9 bases and the V segment lost 7 bases, leaving 13 bases of the junction unmatched. The CDR3 sequence is CASTSSGGPSLEQFF. CDR3 DNA sequence: TGTGCCAGCACTTCAAGCGGGGGGCCTTCCCTTGAGCAGTTCTTC.

This chain joins TRBV7-8 and TRBJ2-7, with 10 bases lining up with TRBD2. There are 15 residues in the CDR3. V gave up 2 bases and J gave up 2 bases; unmatched junction bases: 3. Germline CDR1 and CDR2: SGHVS and FQNEAQ. CDR3 in DNA: TGTGCCAGCAGCTTACCAGCGGGAGGGCCCTACGAGCAGTACTTC. Protein: CASSLPAGGPYEQYF.

This rearrangement joins TRBV7-2 to TRBJ1-1, with TRBD1 matching over 7 bases. Germline V lookup: CDR1 SGHTA, CDR2 FQGNSA. V was clipped by 7 bases and J by 13 bases; unmatched bases: 9. This CDR3 has 11 amino acids. CDR3 residues: CASKASGGGFF. CDR3 bases: TGTGCCAGCAAGGCTTCAGGGGGAGGTTTCTTT.

The V call is TRBV15, the J call TRBJ1-2; D ambiguous. The CDR3 runs to 15 residues. The ends were cut back, 0 bases at V and 7 bases at J, with 15 bases in the middle. Germline V gives CDR1 LNHNV, CDR2 YYDKDF (reference sequence). The CDR3 loop is CATSRDLMGPPGYTF. CDR3 DNA sequence: TGTGCCACCAGCAGAGATCTGATGGGCCCGCCTGGCTACACCTTC. The variable domain in full, completed from reference TRBV15 and TRBJ1-2, reads DAMVIQNPRYQVTQFGKPVTLSCSQTLNHNVMYWYQQKSSQAPKLLFHYYDKDFNNEADTPDNFQSRRPNTSFCFLDIRSPGLGDTAMYLCATSRDLMGPPGYTFGSGTRLTVV.

The chain recombines TRBV29-1 with TRBJ2-1; D gene ambiguous. CDR1 and CDR2 (germline): SQVTM, ANQGSEA. The CDR3 covers 14 residues. The V gene lost 5 bases and the J gene lost 0 bases, with 11 bases spanning the gap. CDR3 bases: TGCAGCGTTTACGGTCCGAGCTCCTACAATGAGCAGTTCTTC. Protein product: CSVYGPSSYNEQFF.